The clone carrying this TCR beta chain was recorded a few times. Possible read error: a much larger clone is one base away. The data derive from a study of blood T cells in healthy people across ages. The CDR3 is 19 amino acids. The germline V gene has CDR1 SGHTA and CDR2 FQGTGA. Trimming took 10 bases from V and 4 from J; bases not matched to a gene: 20. Alongside a J-beta primer mix, a sample-barcoded 5' primer served in a second PCR lasting 7 to 11 cycles. TCRdb called the 5' RACE reads again in MiXCR, with one record for every CDR3 protein. The data show approximately 960,000 distinct CDR3 sequences, about 29% seen once. These data were likewise used in another study, on T cells of mothers and their children.

This TCR was recovered from a woman aged 40 to 49 in good health. The sequenced sample consisted of blood. This rearrangement joins TRBV7-3 to TRBJ2-4; 12 nucleotides line up with TRBD2. The CDR3 DNA is TGTGCCAACAATCCACCGACACTAGCGGGGGGTTGCAGGAAAAACATTCAGTACTTC. Translating gives CANNPPTLAGGCRKNIQYF. Full variable domain (remainder filled in from reference TRBV7-3 and TRBJ2-4): GAGVSQTPSNKVTEKGKYVELRCDPISGHTALYWYRQSLGQGPEFLIYFQGTGAADDSGLPNDRFFAVRPEGSVSTLKIQRTERGDSAVYLCANNPPTLAGGCRKNIQYFGAGTRLSVL.